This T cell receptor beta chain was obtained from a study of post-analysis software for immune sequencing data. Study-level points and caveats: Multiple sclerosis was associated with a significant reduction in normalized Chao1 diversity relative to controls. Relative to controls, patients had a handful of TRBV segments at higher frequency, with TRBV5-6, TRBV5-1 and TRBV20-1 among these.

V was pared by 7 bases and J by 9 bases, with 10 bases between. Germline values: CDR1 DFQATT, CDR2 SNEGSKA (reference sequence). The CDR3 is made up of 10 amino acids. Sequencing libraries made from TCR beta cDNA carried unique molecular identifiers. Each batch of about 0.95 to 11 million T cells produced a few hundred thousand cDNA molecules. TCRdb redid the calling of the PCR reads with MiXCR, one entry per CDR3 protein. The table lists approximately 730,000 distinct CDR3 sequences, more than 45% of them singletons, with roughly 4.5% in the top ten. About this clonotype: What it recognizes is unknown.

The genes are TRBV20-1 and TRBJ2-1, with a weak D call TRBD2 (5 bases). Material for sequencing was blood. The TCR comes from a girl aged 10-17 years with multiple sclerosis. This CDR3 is CSVPGIEQFF. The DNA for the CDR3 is TGCAGTGTTCCGGGAATTGAGCAGTTCTTC.